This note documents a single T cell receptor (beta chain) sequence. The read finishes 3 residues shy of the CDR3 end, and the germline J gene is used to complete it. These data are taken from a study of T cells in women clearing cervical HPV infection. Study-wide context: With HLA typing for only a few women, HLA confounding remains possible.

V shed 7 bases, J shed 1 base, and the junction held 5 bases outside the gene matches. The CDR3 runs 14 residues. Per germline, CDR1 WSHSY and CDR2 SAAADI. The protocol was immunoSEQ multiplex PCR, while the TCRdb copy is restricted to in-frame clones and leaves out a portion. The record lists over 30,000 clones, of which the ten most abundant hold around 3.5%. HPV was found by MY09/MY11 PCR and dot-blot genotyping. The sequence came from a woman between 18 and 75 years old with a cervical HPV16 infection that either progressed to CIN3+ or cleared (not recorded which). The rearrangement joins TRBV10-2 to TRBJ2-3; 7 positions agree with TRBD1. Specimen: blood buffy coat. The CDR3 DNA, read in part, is TGCGCCAGCACTCGACAGGGCGGCACAGATACG. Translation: CASTRQGGTDT. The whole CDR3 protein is CASTRQGGTDTQYF.